These T cell receptor beta chains were read from a single sample in a study of blood T cell repertoires in COVID-19. Sequencing was performed with immunoSEQ multiplex PCR; in TCRdb, only in-frame clones are kept and a portion is missing. The top ten hold about 1.5% of the sample, which has 200,000 to 250,000 clones, approximately 86% seen once. What was sequenced was PBMCs or T cells enriched from blood (not recorded which). All receptors come from a woman aged 45-65 years who had recovered from COVID-19. Each CDR3 is given with its conserved first and last residue. D genes are given only for firm matches. Some rows mark clone size as missing; the rest say once, few, many or name a class of expanded clone.

j_gene | d_gene | abundance | v_gene | CDR3aa | CDR3nt
TRBJ2-3 | NA | NA | TRBV9 | CASSVRGHSTDTQYF | TGTGCCAGCAGCGTAAGAGGCCACAGCACAGATACGCAGTATTTT
TRBJ2-7 | NA | NA | TRBV6-1 | CASSEGPSYEQYF | TGTGCCAGCAGTGAAGGTCCGAGCTACGAGCAGTACTTC
TRBJ2-7 | TRBD2 | once | TRBV7-3 | CASSSGLAGVREQYF | TGTGCCAGCAGCTCCGGACTAGCGGGGGTCCGCGAGCAGTACTTC
TRBJ1-4 | NA | NA | TRBV19 | CASSPDWNNEKLFF | TGTGCCAGTAGTCCGGACTGGAATAATGAAAAACTGTTTTTT
TRBJ1-2 | NA | NA | TRBV27 | CASSSTDVGGYTF | TGTGCCAGCAGTTCGACAGACGTGGGGGGCTACACCTTC
TRBJ1-3 | NA | NA | TRBV29-1 | CSVAYSAGNTIYF | TGCAGCGTTGCTTATTCGGCTGGAAACACCATATATTTT
TRBJ2-3 | TRBD2 | NA | TRBV15 | CATSRKGAGGRTDTQYF | TGTGCCACCAGCAGAAAAGGAGCGGGAGGGCGAACAGATACGCAGTATTTT
TRBJ2-5 | TRBD2 | NA | TRBV6-5 | CASRAGVVGETQYF | TGTGCCAGCAGAGCGGGAGTGGTGGGAGAGACCCAGTACTTC
TRBJ2-1 | NA | NA | TRBV14 | CASSQALTRRVSYNEQFF | TGTGCCAGCAGCCAGGCCCTCACCCGCAGGGTCTCCTACAATGAGCAGTTCTTC
TRBJ1-1 | TRBD1 | NA | TRBV28 | CASGYPGTGNTEAFF | TGTGCCAGCGGCTATCCCGGGACAGGGAACACTGAAGCTTTCTTT
TRBJ2-1 | NA | NA | TRBV6-4 | CASSDSYSSYNEQFF | TGTGCCAGCAGTGACTCTTACAGCTCCTACAATGAGCAGTTCTTC
TRBJ1-4 | TRBD1 | NA | TRBV6-1 | CASSENRDRVRLPTNEKLFF | TGTGCCAGCAGTGAAAACCGGGACAGGGTCCGGTTGCCAACTAATGAAAAACTGTTTTTT
TRBJ1-1 | NA | NA | TRBV5-1 | CASSLGTANTEAFF | TGCGCCAGCAGCTTGGGGACAGCAAACACTGAAGCTTTCTTT
TRBJ2-7 | TRBD2 | NA | TRBV29-1 | CSARRGTSGSYEQYF | TGCAGCGCCCGACGAGGGACTAGCGGCTCCTACGAGCAGTACTTC
TRBJ2-7 | NA | few | TRBV9 | CASSVASGINYEQYF | TGTGCCAGCAGCGTAGCGTCAGGGATTAACTACGAGCAGTACTTC
TRBJ1-2 | TRBD1 | few | TRBV24-1 | CATGNRGRDGYTF | TGTGCCACCGGAAACAGGGGGCGGGATGGCTACACCTTC
TRBJ2-5 | NA | NA | TRBV30 | CAWSLELGGTQYF | TGTGCCTGGAGTCTGGAACTCGGGGGGACCCAGTACTTC
TRBJ2-3 | NA | NA | TRBV27 | CASRALQFTDTQYF | TGTGCCAGCAGGGCCTTACAGTTTACAGATACGCAGTATTTT
TRBJ2-1 | TRBD2 | NA | TRBV4-1 | CASSFPERLAGGPLVNEQFF | TGCGCCAGCAGTTTCCCCGAACGATTAGCGGGAGGGCCGTTGGTCAATGAGCAGTTCTTC
TRBJ2-1 | NA | once | TRBV7-2 | CASSWSVRTYNEQFF | TGTGCCAGCAGCTGGAGCGTAAGGACCTACAATGAGCAGTTCTTC
TRBJ1-1 | TRBD1 | NA | TRBV27 | CASSSQGASNTEAFF | TGTGCCAGCAGTTCTCAGGGGGCGTCGAATACTGAAGCTTTCTTT
TRBJ2-7 | NA | NA | TRBV7-8 | CASSFPTRLIEQYF | TGTGCCAGCAGCTTTCCCACTCGGTTGATCGAGCAGTACTTC
TRBJ2-3 | TRBD2 | NA | TRBV7-3 | CASSRSGGTDTQYF | TGTGCCAGCAGCCGGAGCGGGGGCACAGATACGCAGTATTTT
TRBJ1-4 | TRBD1 | once | TRBV18 | CASSPGQAFQVLFF | TGTGCCAGCTCACCGGGACAGGCTTTCCAGGTGCTGTTTTTT
TRBJ2-2 | NA | once | TRBV7-8 | CASSLGPGFANTGELFF | TGTGCCAGCAGCTTAGGTCCAGGGTTCGCGAACACCGGGGAGCTGTTTTTT
TRBJ1-2 | NA | once | TRBV15 | CATSRGQNYGYTF | TGTGCCACCAGCAGAGGACAGAACTATGGCTACACCTTC
TRBJ2-3 | NA | NA | TRBV29-1 | CSVDEQGDTQYF | TGCAGCGTAGATGAACAGGGAGATACGCAGTATTTT
TRBJ2-1 | NA | NA | TRBV10-2 | CASSEPKTLLATGGDEQFF | TGCGCCAGCAGTGAGCCCAAGACCCTACTAGCGACAGGAGGCGATGAGCAGTTCTTC
TRBJ1-6 | NA | NA | TRBV27 | CASSSSKGANSPLHF | TGTGCCAGCAGCTCTTCAAAAGGGGCCAATTCACCCCTCCACTTT
TRBJ2-5 | TRBD1 | NA | TRBV15 | CATSSTSGDREGETQYF | TGTGCCACCAGCAGTACCTCTGGGGACAGGGAGGGAGAGACCCAGTACTTC
TRBJ2-7 | TRBD2 | NA | TRBV5-1 | CASSFLAAGTYEQYF | TGCGCCAGCAGCTTCCTAGCGGCCGGGACCTACGAGCAGTACTTC
TRBJ2-7 | NA | NA | TRBV6-2/TRBV6-3 | CASSPDREDEQYF | TGTGCCAGCAGTCCCGACAGGGAGGACGAGCAGTACTTC
TRBJ1-6 | NA | NA | TRBV11-2 | CASSLYDNSPLHF | TGTGCCAGCAGCTTGTATGATAATTCACCCCTCCACTTT
TRBJ2-1 | TRBD1 | NA | TRBV2 | CASNINRGVYNEQFF | TGTGCCAGCAACATAAACAGGGGTGTCTACAATGAGCAGTTCTTC
TRBJ2-7 | TRBD1 | NA | TRBV2 | CASLRGTAYEQYF | TGTGCCAGCCTGAGAGGGACAGCCTACGAGCAGTACTTC
TRBJ2-1 | NA | once | TRBV30 | CAWRASQVNEQFF | TGTGCCTGGAGGGCCTCCCAGGTCAATGAGCAGTTCTTC